The present entry profiles one T cell receptor beta chain with its context. What it recognizes is unknown. Data came from immunoSEQ multiplex PCR; TCRdb stores just in-frame clones and leaves some out. The table has around 85,000 clones, around 85% seen once. With ipilimumab providing CTLA-4 blockade, focal radiation was administered to patients who had chemo-refractory metastatic non-small-cell lung cancer. The source of the sample is a study of radiotherapy plus CTLA-4 blockade in lung cancer. Overall study: Among all patients, more than 15% showed objective responses, while 30% to 40% had disease control.

The CDR3 has 16 amino acids. Losses at the gene ends were 3 bases for V and 4 bases for J; bases not matched to a gene: 8. CDR1 and CDR2 from the germline V gene are MDHEN and SYDVKM. Overall study findings and caveats: Expansion in blood of tumor-derived TCR clones was seen after radiotherapy plus ipilimumab. Dynamics of early blood T cell clones, together with interferon-beta, were reportedly the best predictors of response.

The chain has TRBV28 and TRBJ2-3; TRBD1 agrees at 9 bases. Sequenced here: peripheral blood, sampled from a patient treated with radiotherapy plus ipilimumab. The receptor was derived from a human donor with non-small cell lung cancer who had a partial response to radiotherapy plus ipilimumab. The CDR3 nucleotides read TGTGCCAGCAGTTTTTTTAGGGACAGGGTCCCAGATACGCAGTATTTT. Protein: CASSFFRDRVPDTQYF.